The entry that follows covers one T cell receptor (beta chain) sequence. Trimming removed 2 bases at V and 2 bases at J, with 15 bases between. Germline V gene data show CDR1 as SGHTA and CDR2 as FQGNSA. CDR3 length: 16 residues. These data originate in a study of cytomegalovirus exposure and HLA in healthy donors. Turning to the study itself: Drawn from HLA-typed donors, about 82 million unique TCRs were held in an early data release.

With 60 Vbeta and 13 Jbeta primers, the PCR was carried out. Sequenced by immunoSEQ multiplex PCR; TCRdb stores in-frame clones only, minus some. The sample includes 75,000 to 100,000 clones, about four fifths of them seen just once. This clonotype originated in a female donor in good health and CMV-seropositive. V gene TRBV7-2 combines with J gene TRBJ1-1; D is possibly TRBD1 (5 bases). Sequencing used PBMCs. The CDR3, as DNA: TGTGCCAGCAGCTTAAGAAGGGGATTTTCTAACACTGAAGCTTTCTTT. Its translation: CASSLRRGFSNTEAFF.